The present entry profiles one T cell receptor (beta chain) with its context. Its target is not known. This may come from a read error, since a much larger clone is one base off. The time point: sample taken at primary tumor resection. Extraction of whole RNA from tumor, nontumor lung or frozen PBMC preceded unsorted sequencing. A single record per CDR3 protein comes from TCRdb applying MiXCR to the 5' RACE reads. The data contain 80,000 to 95,000 distinct CDR3 sequences, around 8.6% of them seen just once; the ten biggest clones take up 6.9%. The data were obtained in a study of spatial heterogeneity in lung cancer. Across the study: Consistently, beta-chain sequences turned up in larger numbers than alpha-chain sequences did. Raw reads showed each unique TCR and UMI combination turning up more than ten times on average. Study-wide results and caveats: Ubiquitous, expanded tumor-derived TCRs were more frequently observed in blood at resection than at follow-up.

Germline CDR1 reads SEHNR; CDR2 reads FQNEAQ (reference sequence). This CDR3 is 14 amino acids long. The TCR was taken from a male donor with early-stage non-small cell lung cancer. The gene calls are TRBV7-9 and TRBJ1-4, with no clear D. Material: PBMCs, obtained at surgery. The CDR3 DNA reads as TGTGCCAGCAGCTCGGAGGCAACTAATGGAAAACTGTTTTTT. It specifies CASSSEATNGKLFF.